The 13 T cell receptor beta chains presented below share a single source sample, sequenced in a study of T cells in Graves' hyperthyroidism and ophthalmopathy. Using RNA transcripts as the source, TCR beta CDR3 regions were amplified. A first-round RT-PCR of the TCR CDR3 used the HTBI primer set. MiXCR, run by TCRdb on the multiplex PCR reads, gives a single entry per CDR3 protein. The sample comprises roughly 400,000 distinct CDR3 sequences, over 13% of which are singletons, and 25% to 30% rests with the top ten. Material: blood. These receptors were obtained from a man between 45 and 60 years old with Graves' ophthalmopathy.

The DNA of the CDR3 is TGCGCCAGCAGCCAGTCGGGACTAGCGGGAGCGTCTCCCCGGCCCGAGCAGTACTTC. It yields the protein CASSQSGLAGASPRPEQYF. The chain is built from TRBV4-1 and TRBJ2-7; the match to TRBD2 covers 14 bases. CDR1 and CDR2 from the germline V gene are MGHRA and YSYEKL. CDR3 length: 19 residues. V dropped 3 bases and J dropped 6; count of bases not matched to a gene: 16.

This clonotype was recorded a few times. This rearrangement joins TRBV10-3 to TRBJ2-7, with D perhaps matching TRBD1 (6 bases). The germline V gene encodes CDR1 ENHRY and CDR2 SYGVKD. This CDR3 is built from 14 residues. V was cut by 0 bases and J by 2 bases, with 8 bases left in between. Here the CDR3 reads CAISESGQTYEQYF. The CDR3 nucleotides read TGTGCCATCAGTGAGTCTGGACAGACCTACGAGCAGTACTTC.

This clonotype appeared many times. For the CDR3, the DNA is TGTGCCAGCACGACTCGGACTAGCGCATACAATGAGCAGTTCTTC. Its protein product is CASTTRTSAYNEQFF. The chain links TRBV2 to TRBJ2-1, with 9 bases matching TRBD2. The germline gives CDR1 SNHLY, CDR2 FYNNEI. The V gene end was trimmed by 7 bases and the J gene end by 4 bases; junction bases not matched to a gene: 8. CDR3 size: 15 residues.

CDR3 in DNA: TGTGCCAGCAGCCCAAAACTAGCGGGAGCTCACTACGAGCAGTACTTC. It specifies CASSPKLAGAHYEQYF. V usage is TRBV3-1 and J usage is TRBJ2-7; 11 positions match TRBD2. V shed 4 bases and J 3 bases; nucleotides not matched to a gene: 8. The germline V gene encodes CDR1 LGHDT and CDR2 YNNKEL (reference sequence). The CDR3 loop spans 16 amino acids.

Points on this clonotype: The junction departs from the called germline gene at one end, perhaps through a read error. The CDR3 loop is CASSLAGERLNGELFF. CDR3 bases: TGTGCCAGCAGTCTAGCGGGGGAGAGGTTGAACGGGGAGCTGTTTTTT. The chain uses TRBV12-3 or TRBV12-4 and TRBJ2-2, with 10 bases identical to TRBD2. This CDR3 contains 16 residues.

This clonotype was picked up many times. This rearrangement joins TRBV5-1 to TRBJ2-1, with D maybe TRBD2 (5 bases). Germline CDR1 reads SGHRS; CDR2 reads YFSETQ. Trimming cost V 5 bases and J 4 bases, with 16 bases left between them. This CDR3 spans 15 amino acids. The CDR3 region is CASSVTGSGYNEQFF. CDR3 sequence (DNA): TGCGCCAGCAGTGTCACGGGATCTGGTTACAATGAGCAGTTCTTC.

This CDR3 is CASTPGPRGNTEAFF. The DNA of the CDR3 is TGTGCCAGCACCCCAGGGCCGCGGGGGAACACTGAAGCTTTCTTT. The rearrangement uses TRBV12-3 or TRBV12-4 and TRBJ1-1, with a weak D call TRBD1 (5 bases). CDR3 length equals 15 residues. V was trimmed by 7 bases and J by 1 base, leaving 16 bases between them.

This clonotype was seen ten or more times. The rearrangement joins TRBV20-1 to TRBJ2-1; 7 positions agree with TRBD2. Per the germline V gene, CDR1 is DFQATT and CDR2 is SNEGSKA (reference sequence). This CDR3 spans 14 amino acids. The V gene end was trimmed by 5 bases and the J gene end by 3 bases; junction bases not matched to a gene: 7. CDR3 DNA: TGCAGTGCTTGGCTAGCGGCCTTCTACAATGAGCAGTTCTTC. It specifies CSAWLAAFYNEQFF.

The chain joins TRBV15 to TRBJ2-5; D is uncertain. CDR3 length: 12 residues. Trimming took off 4 bases at V and 4 bases at J, with 7 bases between the two ends. Germline V gene data show CDR1 as LNHNV and CDR2 as YYDKDF (reference sequence). In DNA, the CDR3 is TGTGCCACCAGCACTAAGGGAGAGACCCAGTACTTC. This encodes CATSTKGETQYF.

The J gene is TRBJ2-7, the V gene TRBV30, with D perhaps being TRBD1 or TRBD2 (5 bases each). Germline CDR1 and CDR2: GTSNPN and SVGIG (reference sequence). The CDR3 has 14 residues. V lost 1 base to trimming and J lost 4 bases, with 14 bases between them. The CDR3 coding sequence is TGTGCCTGGAGTGCCGGATGGGACGCATACGAGCAGTACTTC. Amino acid sequence: CAWSAGWDAYEQYF.

This clonotype was seen repeatedly, ten times or more. The gene calls are TRBV6-5 and TRBJ1-4; D may be TRBD1 (6 bases). CDR1 is MNHEY, CDR2 SVGAGI, per germline. The CDR3 loop spans 16 amino acids. V gave up 2 bases and J gave up 4 bases, with 14 bases separating them. The CDR3 reads CASSYIDPDSNEKLFF. DNA for the CDR3: TGTGCCAGCAGTTACATAGACCCGGACAGTAATGAAAAACTGTTTTTT.

With regard to this clonotype: Being one base from a much bigger clone, this may be a read error. This chain links TRBV2 with TRBJ2-7, with D uncertain. Germline CDR1 reads SNHLY; CDR2 reads FYNNEI. The V gene lost 3 bases and the J gene lost 7 bases, with 16 bases spanning the gap. The CDR3 runs 14 residues. The DNA of the CDR3 is TGTGCCAGCAGTGACTTCGGTATGGGATTGGAGCAGTACTTC. Translating it yields CASSDFGMGLEQYF.

This clonotype was picked up many times. CDR3 residues: CASSQTSGGRSPLHF. The DNA for the CDR3 is TGTGCCAGCAGTCAGACCTCGGGGGGCCGTTCACCCCTCCACTTT. The chain carries TRBV6-1 and TRBJ1-6; D is perhaps TRBD1 (6 bases). Germline-derived CDR1 and CDR2 are MNHNS and SASEGT. V lost 5 bases and J 9 bases, leaving 17 bases between the germline ends. The CDR3 loop spans 15 amino acids.